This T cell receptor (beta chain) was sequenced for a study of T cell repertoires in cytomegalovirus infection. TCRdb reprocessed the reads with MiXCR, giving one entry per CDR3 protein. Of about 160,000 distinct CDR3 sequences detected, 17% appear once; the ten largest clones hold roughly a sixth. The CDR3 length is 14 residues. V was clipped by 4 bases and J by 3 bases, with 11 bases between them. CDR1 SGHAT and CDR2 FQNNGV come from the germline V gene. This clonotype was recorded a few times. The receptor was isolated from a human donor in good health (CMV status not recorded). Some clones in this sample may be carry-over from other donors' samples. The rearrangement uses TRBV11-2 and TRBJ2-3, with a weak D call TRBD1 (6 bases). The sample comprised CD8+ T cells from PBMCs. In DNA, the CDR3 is TGTGCCAGCAGCTCCATACAGGGAACAGATACGCAGTATTTT. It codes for CASSSIQGTDTQYF.